What follows are 2 T cell receptor beta chains derived from one specimen sequenced in a study of identical twins. TCRdb called the 5' RACE reads again in MiXCR, with one record for every CDR3 protein. Here the sample spans around 220,000 distinct CDR3 sequences, 10% to 13% being singletons. The sequenced sample consisted of memory T cells sorted from blood. The receptors derive from a man between 50 and 59 years old in good health.

The sample holds many counts of this clonotype. The genes are TRBV11-2 and TRBJ2-2; D uncertain. Trimming stripped 4 bases from V and 6 bases from J, with 6 bases between. The CDR3 is made up of 12 amino acids. Germline-derived CDR1 and CDR2 are SGHAT and FQNNGV. The CDR3 DNA reads as TGTGCCAGCAGCTCATGGCCCGGGGAGCTGTTTTTT. It encodes CASSSWPGELFF.

The chain uses TRBV20-1 and TRBJ1-5; a possible D gene is TRBD1 (5 bases). The V gene's germline CDR1 is DFQATT and CDR2 SNEGSKA (reference sequence). The CDR3 sequence is 15 residues long. Deletions cut 6 bases from V and 3 bases from J, with 18 bases between. The CDR3 DNA sequence: TGCAGTGCCGGGGGAGGGACGAGGCTCAATCAGCCCCAGCATTTT. This encodes CSAGGGTRLNQPQHF.